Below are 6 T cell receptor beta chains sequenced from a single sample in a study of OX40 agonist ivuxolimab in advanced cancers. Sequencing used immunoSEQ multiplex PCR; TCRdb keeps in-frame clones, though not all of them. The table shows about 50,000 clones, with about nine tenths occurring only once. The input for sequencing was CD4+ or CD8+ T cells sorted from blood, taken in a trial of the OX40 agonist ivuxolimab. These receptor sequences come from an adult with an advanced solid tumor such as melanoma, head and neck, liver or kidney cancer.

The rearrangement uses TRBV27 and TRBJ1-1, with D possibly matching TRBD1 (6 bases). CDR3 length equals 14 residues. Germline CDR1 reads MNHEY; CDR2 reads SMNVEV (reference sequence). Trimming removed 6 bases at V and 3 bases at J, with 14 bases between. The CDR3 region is CASRAGTYDTEAFF. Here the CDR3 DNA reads TGTGCCAGCAGGGCGGGGACATATGACACTGAAGCTTTCTTT.

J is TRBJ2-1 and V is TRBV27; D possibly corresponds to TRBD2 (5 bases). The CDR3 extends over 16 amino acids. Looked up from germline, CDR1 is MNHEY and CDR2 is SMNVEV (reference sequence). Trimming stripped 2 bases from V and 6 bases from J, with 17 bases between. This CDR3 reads CASSLTGLVYSNEQFF. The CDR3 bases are TGTGCCAGCAGTTTAACGGGGTTGGTGTATAGCAATGAGCAGTTCTTC.

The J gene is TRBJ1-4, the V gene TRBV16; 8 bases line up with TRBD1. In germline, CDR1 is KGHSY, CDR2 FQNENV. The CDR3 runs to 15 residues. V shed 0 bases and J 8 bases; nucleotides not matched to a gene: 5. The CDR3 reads CASSQSTGAREKLFF. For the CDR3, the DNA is TGTGCCAGCAGCCAATCGACAGGGGCTCGGGAAAAACTGTTTTTT. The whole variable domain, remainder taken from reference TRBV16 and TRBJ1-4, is GEEVAQTPKHLVRGEGQKAKLYCAPIKGHSYVFWYQQVLKNEFKFLISFQNENVFDETGMPKERFSAKCLPNSPCSLEIQATKLEDSAVYFCASSQSTGAREKLFFGSGTQLSVL.

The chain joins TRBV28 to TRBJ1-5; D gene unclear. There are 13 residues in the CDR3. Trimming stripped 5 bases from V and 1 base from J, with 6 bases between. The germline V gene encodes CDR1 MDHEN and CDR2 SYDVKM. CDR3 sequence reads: CASSMSSNQPQHF. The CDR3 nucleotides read TGTGCCAGCAGTATGTCCAGCAATCAGCCCCAGCATTTT.

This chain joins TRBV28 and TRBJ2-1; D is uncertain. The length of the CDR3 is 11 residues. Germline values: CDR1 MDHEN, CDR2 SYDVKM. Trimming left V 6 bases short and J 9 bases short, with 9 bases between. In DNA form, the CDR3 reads TGTGCCAGCAGCCTCCGCAGTGAGCAGTTCTTC. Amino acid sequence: CASSLRSEQFF.

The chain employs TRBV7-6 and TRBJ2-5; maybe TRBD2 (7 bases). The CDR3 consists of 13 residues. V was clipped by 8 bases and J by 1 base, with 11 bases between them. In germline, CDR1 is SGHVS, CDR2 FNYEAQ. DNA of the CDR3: TGTGCCAGCGGGAGGGGGGTCCAAGAGACCCAGTACTTC. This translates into CASGRGVQETQYF.